This TCR beta chain was recorded in a study of radiotherapy plus CTLA-4 blockade in lung cancer. In the study overall: There were objective responses in 18% of patients, and roughly 32% had disease control.

Germline CDR1 is GTSNPN and CDR2 is SVGIG (reference sequence). V dropped 4 bases and J dropped 5 bases, with 14 bases sitting between them. CDR3 length: 13 residues. Profiling relied on immunoSEQ multiplex PCR, and the TCRdb table lists in-frame clones only, not all of them. The sample holds 70,000 to 90,000 clones; more than 75% are singletons and the top ten take around 0.8%. The receptor comes from a human donor with non-small cell lung cancer who had stable disease on radiotherapy plus ipilimumab. The input for sequencing was peripheral blood, taken from a patient treated with radiotherapy plus ipilimumab. The rearrangement uses TRBV30 and TRBJ1-1, with a possible D match to TRBD1 (5 bases). CDR3 nucleotides: TGTGCCTGGAACCGTTGGGGGAATACTGAAGCTTTCTTT. It encodes CAWNRWGNTEAFF.